These 26 T cell receptor beta chains originate from one sample sequenced in a study of control samples from healthy donors and cancer patients. Sequencing was performed with immunoSEQ multiplex PCR; in TCRdb, only in-frame clones are kept and a portion is missing. The sample records approximately 26,000 clones, roughly four fifths being singletons. Sequenced material: PBMCs. These receptors originate from a man aged 60 to 69 with colorectal cancer.

This chain connects TRBV5-6 to TRBJ2-7; D gene uncertain. Trimming stripped 2 bases from V and 3 bases from J, with 6 bases between. Germline lookup yields CDR1 SGHDT and CDR2 YYEEEE. This CDR3 contains 12 residues. The CDR3 region is CASSFLNYEQYV. In DNA form, the CDR3 reads TGTGCCAGCAGCTTTCTTAACTACGAGCAGTACGTC.

The chain couples TRBV5-4 to TRBJ1-2; D perhaps matches TRBD1 (5 bases). The CDR3 has 12 amino acids. Germline assignment: CDR1 SGHNT and CDR2 YYREEE (reference sequence). Deletions cut 2 bases from V and 6 bases from J, with 8 bases between. The CDR3 sequence is CASSFSGNGYTF. CDR3 nucleotide sequence: TGTGCCAGCAGCTTTTCAGGGAATGGCTACACCTTC.

The rearrangement uses TRBV4-1 and TRBJ2-7; 10 nucleotides align to TRBD1. V lost 3 bases to trimming and J lost 5 bases; unmatched junction nucleotides: 1. CDR1 is MGHRA and CDR2 is YSYEKL in the germline V gene. The CDR3 extends over 13 amino acids. CDR3 nucleotide sequence: TGCGCCAGCAGCCAGGGGACAGGGGACGAGCAGTACTTC. It translates to CASSQGTGDEQYF.

V gene TRBV27 combines with J gene TRBJ2-1; no definite D call. V was shortened by 0 bases and J by 6 bases, with 12 bases between the two germline ends. Germline V gene lookup returns CDR1 MNHEY and CDR2 SMNVEV (reference sequence). The CDR3 loop spans 15 amino acids. DNA of the CDR3: TGTGCCAGCAGTTTATCGGGCACTTCCCTCAATGAGCAGTTCTTC. Amino acid sequence: CASSLSGTSLNEQFF.

The CDR3: CASSPQGRSLSEQYV. As DNA, the CDR3 is TGTGCCAGCAGTCCCCAAGGTCGATCTCTCTCCGAGCAGTACGTC. The chain is built from TRBV27 and TRBJ2-7; unclear D gene. CDR1 is MNHEY, CDR2 SMNVEV, per germline (reference sequence). This CDR3 comprises 15 residues. Trimming took 5 bases from V and 6 from J, leaving 20 bases between them.

Only one count was recorded for this clone. The V gene is TRBV27, the J gene TRBJ2-4, with 7 bases that match TRBD2. Germline CDR1 is MNHEY and CDR2 is SMNVEV (reference sequence). The CDR3 runs 14 residues. The V segment lost 4 bases and the J segment 8 bases; nucleotides outside the gene matches: 8. CDR3 sequence (DNA): TGTGCCAGCAGTTCGCGGGGGACTGGGGACATTCAGTACTTC. Its translation: CASSSRGTGDIQYF.

J is TRBJ1-6 and V is TRBV25-1; tentatively, D is TRBD1 (5 bases). This CDR3 spans 15 amino acids. Germline V CDR1 and CDR2: MGHDK, SYGVNS. Trimming pared 3 bases from V and 9 bases from J, leaving 15 bases between. This CDR3 is CASSEVGRSGSPLHF. DNA of the CDR3: TGTGCCAGCAGTGAGGTGGGACGGTCGGGTTCACCCCTCCACTTT.

This chain links TRBV2 with TRBJ1-2; unclear D gene. The CDR3 has 13 residues. Germline V lookup: CDR1 SNHLY, CDR2 FYNNEI. V lost 4 bases, J lost 8 bases, and 14 bases lay in between. CDR3 nucleotides: TGTGCCAGCAGTGTGAGACCTCTGGAGGGCTACACCTTC. It codes for CASSVRPLEGYTF.

Concerning this clone: An end of the junction differs from the germline gene, which may be a read error. The chain combines TRBV6-5 with TRBJ1-1, with D possibly being TRBD1 (5 bases). The germline CDR1 and CDR2 sequences are MNHEY and SVGAGI. This CDR3 has 14 amino acids. Here the CDR3 DNA reads TGTGCCAGCAGCCCGGACACCTGGAACCCTGAAGCTTTCTTT. This sequence encodes CASSPDTWNPEAFF.

This clone was counted only a few times. The chain links TRBV7-2 to TRBJ1-2; D perhaps matches TRBD1 (6 bases). Trimming pared 1 base from V and 2 bases from J, leaving 11 bases between. Germline CDR1 SGHTA, CDR2 FQGNSA. The CDR3 has 15 residues. In DNA, the CDR3 is TGTGCCAGCAGCTTAGATGCGGGACACAACTATGGCTACACCTTC. Protein: CASSLDAGHNYGYTF. The variable domain in full, with the rest retrieved from reference TRBV7-2 and TRBJ1-2, is GAGVSQSPSNKVTEKGKDVELRCDPISGHTALYWYRQSLGQGLEFLIYFQGNSAPDKSGLPSDRFSAERTGGSVSTLTIQRTQQEDSAVYLCASSLDAGHNYGYTFGSGTRLTVV.

V usage is TRBV9 and J usage is TRBJ1-2; D may be TRBD1 (6 bases). The germline V gene encodes CDR1 SGDLS and CDR2 YYNGEE. CDR3 size: 15 residues. V lost 2 bases to trimming and J lost 1 base, with 12 bases between them. The DNA of the CDR3 is TGTGCCAGCAGCGTTGGGCAGGGGAATAACTATGGCTACACCTTC. Its protein is CASSVGQGNNYGYTF.

The chain couples TRBV19 to TRBJ2-7, with D maybe TRBD2 (5 bases). The V and J ends lost 1 base and 1 base respectively, with 11 bases between them. This CDR3 is built from 15 residues. CDR1 and CDR2 from the germline V gene are LNHDA and SQIVND (reference sequence). Written as DNA, the CDR3 is TGTGCCAGTAGTATAGGAGCGACGGGATCCTACGAGCAGTACTTC. Amino acid sequence: CASSIGATGSYEQYF. The entire variable domain, with the rest obtained from reference TRBV19 and TRBJ2-7, is as follows: DGGITQSPKYLFRKEGQNVTLSCEQNLNHDAMYWYRQDPGQGLRLIYYSQIVNDFQKGDIAEGYSVSREKKESFPLTVTSAQKNPTAFYLCASSIGATGSYEQYFGPGTRLTVT.

The chain couples TRBV3-1 (or the pseudogene TRBV3-2) to TRBJ1-2; 9 bases line up with TRBD1. There are 16 residues in the CDR3. Germline V gene lookup returns CDR1 LGHDT and CDR2 YNNKEL (reference sequence). The J segment lost 7 bases and the V segment lost 0 bases, leaving 9 bases of the junction unmatched. CDR3 coding DNA: TGTGCCAGCAGCCAAGAAGCCTTACAGGGGGCAGGTGGCTACACCTTC. Translation gives CASSQEALQGAGGYTF.

Comment on this clone: The sample has other DNA sequences that encode this CDR3 too. This chain links TRBV2 with TRBJ2-3; no clear D. CDR1 is SNHLY and CDR2 is FYNNEI in the germline V gene. CDR3 length: 11 residues. V lost 5 bases, J lost 5 bases, and 5 bases lay in between. Written as DNA, the CDR3 is TGTGCCAGCAGTCTGGGAGATACGCAGTATTTT. This translates into CASSLGDTQYF.

This chain uses TRBV7-2 with TRBJ2-7; D call uncertain. The CDR3 is 14 residues long. The ends were cut back, 2 bases at V and 0 bases at J, with 8 bases in the middle. Germline CDR1 SGHTA, CDR2 FQGNSA. The DNA for the CDR3 is TGTGCCAGCAGCTTATTTGCCACCTCCTACGAGCAGTACGTC. Translating it yields CASSLFATSYEQYV.

The chain employs TRBV6-5 and TRBJ1-1; D is ambiguous. Per the germline V gene, CDR1 is MNHEY and CDR2 is SVGAGI. The CDR3 spans 13 residues. Trimming shortened V by 5 bases and J by 0 bases, and 7 bases separated the two germline ends. For the CDR3, the DNA is TGTGCCAGCAGTCTCAAGGTGAACACTGAAGCTTTCTTT. Its protein product is CASSLKVNTEAFF.

The rearrangement links TRBV10-3 to TRBJ2-3; 9 bases match TRBD1. V trimming: 5 bases; J trimming: 1 base; junction bases outside the gene matches: 1. Germline V gene sequence: CDR1 ENHRY, CDR2 SYGVKD. This CDR3 spans 14 amino acids. CDR3 sequence reads: CAISTGGGTDTQYF. The CDR3 DNA is TGTGCCATCAGTACAGGGGGCGGCACAGATACGCAGTATTTT.

V usage is TRBV6-5 and J usage is TRBJ2-7, with D perhaps matching TRBD1 or TRBD2 (5 bases each). Per germline, CDR1 MNHEY and CDR2 SVGAGI. V was trimmed by 8 bases and J by 0 bases, leaving 17 bases between them. The CDR3 runs 15 residues. The CDR3 DNA reads TGTGCCAGCGGCCCTTTGGGGACGAGCTCCTACGAGCAGTACTTC. Translating gives CASGPLGTSSYEQYF.

The chain links TRBV7-9 to TRBJ1-2, with D perhaps matching TRBD1 (5 bases). This CDR3 comprises 14 residues. V lost 2 bases and J lost 1, with 8 bases in between. Germline CDR1 reads SEHNR; CDR2 reads FQNEAQ (reference sequence). CDR3: CASSLPGFNYGYTF. The CDR3 DNA is TGTGCCAGCAGCTTACCAGGGTTTAACTATGGCTACACCTTC.

Concerning this clone itself: One junction end disagrees with the germline gene, perhaps due to a read error. The chain has TRBV2 and TRBJ2-6; the D gene could be TRBD1 or TRBD2 (5 bases each). The length of the CDR3 is 17 residues. CDR1 and CDR2 from the germline V gene are SNHLY and FYNNEI. The CDR3 nucleotides are TGTGCCAGCAGTGAATGGCACCTAGCCTCTGGGGCCAACGTCCTGGCTTTC. This codes for CASSEWHLASGANVLAF.

There are a few counts of this clone. The same CDR3 also results from other DNA sequences found in this sample. The chain is built from TRBV7-2 and TRBJ1-1; D gene unclear. The CDR3 runs to 13 residues. Germline-derived CDR1 and CDR2 are SGHTA and FQGNSA. V gave up 3 bases and J gave up 0 bases, with 5 bases separating them. CDR3 sequence reads: CASSFSVNTEAFF. The CDR3 DNA reads as TGTGCCAGCAGCTTTAGCGTGAACACTGAAGCTTTCTTT. The full variable domain, rest sourced from reference TRBV7-2 and TRBJ1-1, is GAGVSQSPSNKVTEKGKDVELRCDPISGHTALYWYRQSLGQGLEFLIYFQGNSAPDKSGLPSDRFSAERTGGSVSTLTIQRTQQEDSAVYLCASSFSVNTEAFFGQGTRLTVV.

The genes are TRBV27 and TRBJ2-7, with 10 bases matching TRBD1. J lost 7 bases, V lost 4 bases, and 19 bases had no gene match. CDR1 and CDR2 from the germline V gene are MNHEY and SMNVEV (reference sequence). The CDR3 spans 18 residues. CDR3 sequence: CASSSSRIGQGGSGEQYF. The CDR3 nucleotides are TGTGCCAGCAGTTCCTCTCGCATCGGACAGGGGGGATCGGGGGAGCAGTACTTC.

The chain has TRBV11-2 and TRBJ1-1, with D unclear. CDR3 size: 14 residues. Germline V gene sequence: CDR1 SGHAT, CDR2 FQNNGV. Trimming shortened V by 1 base and J by 1 base, and 7 bases separated the two germline ends. The CDR3 DNA sequence: TGTGCCAGCAGCTTAGGCGCCCAGAACACTGAAGCTTTCTTT. Its protein product is CASSLGAQNTEAFF.

This clone was seen a handful of times. This chain joins TRBV6-6 and TRBJ2-3, with TRBD2 as a possible D gene (6 bases). CDR1 and CDR2 (germline): MNHNY, SVGAGI (reference sequence). V was trimmed by 7 bases and J by 0 bases, leaving 14 bases between them. The CDR3 runs to 15 residues. The CDR3 here is CASIAGWSSTDTQYF. The CDR3 DNA reads TGTGCCAGCATTGCGGGGTGGTCTAGCACAGATACGCAGTATTTT.

This sequence joins TRBV19 and TRBJ1-6; D possibly corresponds to TRBD1 (5 bases). Trimming took off 6 bases at V and 6 bases at J, with 12 bases between the two ends. This CDR3 has 14 residues. CDR1 is LNHDA, CDR2 SQIVND, per germline (reference sequence). CDR3 nucleotide sequence: TGTGCCAGTAGGAAGGACACTTCTAATTCACCCCTCCACTTT. This gives the protein CASRKDTSNSPLHF.

The chain links TRBV20-1 to TRBJ2-1, with 12 bases lining up with TRBD2. J lost 8 bases, V lost 3 bases, and 5 bases had no gene match. The CDR3 contains 14 residues. Germline-derived CDR1 and CDR2 are DFQATT and SNEGSKA (reference sequence). The CDR3 coding sequence is TGCAGTGCTAGTTTGGCTAGCGGGAGGGATGAGCAGTTCTTC. Protein: CSASLASGRDEQFF.